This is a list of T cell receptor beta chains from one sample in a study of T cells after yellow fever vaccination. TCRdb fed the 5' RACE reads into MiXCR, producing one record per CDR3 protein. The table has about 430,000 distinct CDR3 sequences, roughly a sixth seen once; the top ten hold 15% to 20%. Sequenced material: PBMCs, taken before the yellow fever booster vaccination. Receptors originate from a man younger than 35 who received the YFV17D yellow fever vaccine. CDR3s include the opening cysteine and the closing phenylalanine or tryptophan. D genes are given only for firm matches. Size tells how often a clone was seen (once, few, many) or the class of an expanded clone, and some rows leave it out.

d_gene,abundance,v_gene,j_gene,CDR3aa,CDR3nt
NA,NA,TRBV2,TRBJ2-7,CASRDGPSYEQYF,TGTGCCAGCAGGGATGGGCCTTCCTACGAGCAGTACTTC
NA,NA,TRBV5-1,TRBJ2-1,CASSLLFYNEQFF,TGCGCCAGCAGCTTGTTGTTTTACAATGAGCAGTTCTTC
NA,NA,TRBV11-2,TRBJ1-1,CASSLTQGTEAFF,TGTGCCAGCAGCTTAACCCAGGGCACTGAAGCTTTCTTT
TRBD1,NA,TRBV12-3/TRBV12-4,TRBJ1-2,CASGYSGGYGYTF,TGTGCCAGCGGCTATTCAGGGGGCTATGGCTACACCTTC
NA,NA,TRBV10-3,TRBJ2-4,CAISEAAGKNIQYF,TGTGCCATCAGTGAAGCGGCAGGGAAAAACATTCAGTACTTC
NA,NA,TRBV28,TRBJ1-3,CASSKPGGDSGNTIYF,TGTGCCAGCAGCAAGCCAGGCGGGGACTCTGGAAACACCATATATTTT
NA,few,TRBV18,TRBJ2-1,CASSGRLAYNEQFF,TGTGCCAGCTCGGGGCGCCTGGCCTACAATGAGCAGTTCTTC
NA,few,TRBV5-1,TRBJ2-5,CASSSAGTEETQYF,TGCGCCAGCAGCTCAGCAGGGACGGAAGAGACCCAGTACTTC
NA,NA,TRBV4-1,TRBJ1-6,CASSHLDGVLGNSPLHF,TGCGCCAGCAGCCACCTGGACGGGGTCTTAGGTAATTCACCCCTCCACTTT
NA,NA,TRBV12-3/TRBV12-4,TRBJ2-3,CASSRDWWDTQYF,TGTGCCAGCAGCCGGGATTGGTGGGATACGCAGTATTTT
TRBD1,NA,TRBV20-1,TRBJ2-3,CSARDVQGSQYF,TGCAGTGCTAGAGATGTACAGGGGTCGCAGTATTTT
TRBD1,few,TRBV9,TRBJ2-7,CASSGAVGWDRSYEQYF,TGTGCCAGCAGCGGAGCCGTGGGATGGGACAGGAGCTACGAGCAGTACTTC
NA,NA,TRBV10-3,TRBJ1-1,CAISEDRYTEAFF,TGTGCCATCAGTGAGGACAGGTACACTGAAGCTTTCTTT
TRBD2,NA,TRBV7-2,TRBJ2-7,CASSFTGGSYEQYF,TGTGCCAGCAGTTTCACGGGGGGTTCCTACGAGCAGTACTTC
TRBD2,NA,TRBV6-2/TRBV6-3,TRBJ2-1,CASSHGAGGYYNEQFF,TGTGCCAGCAGCCACGGGGCGGGGGGGTATTACAATGAGCAGTTCTTC
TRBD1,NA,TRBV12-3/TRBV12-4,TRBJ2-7,CASLAGTGAYEQYF,TGTGCCAGCTTGGCTGGGACAGGGGCCTACGAGCAGTACTTC
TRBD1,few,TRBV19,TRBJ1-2,CASGPGTEFGYTF,TGTGCCAGTGGTCCCGGGACAGAGTTTGGCTACACCTTC
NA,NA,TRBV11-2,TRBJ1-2,CASSQGEYGYTF,TGTGCCAGCAGCCAAGGGGAATATGGCTACACCTTC
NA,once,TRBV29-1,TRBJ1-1,CSVEDTTSWTEAFF,TGCAGCGTTGAAGATACCACCTCCTGGACTGAAGCTTTCTTT
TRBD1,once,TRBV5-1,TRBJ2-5,CASSLTGGYQETQYF,TGCGCCAGCAGCTTGACAGGGGGTTATCAAGAGACCCAGTACTTC
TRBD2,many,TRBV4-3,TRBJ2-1,CASSQELAGEGNEQFF,TGCGCCAGCAGCCAAGAGCTAGCGGGGGAAGGCAATGAGCAGTTCTTC
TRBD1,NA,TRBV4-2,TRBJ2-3,CASSQGGTGGVDTQYF,TGTGCCAGCAGCCAAGGAGGGACAGGGGGCGTAGATACGCAGTATTTT
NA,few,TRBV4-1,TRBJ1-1,CASSQVVMNTEAFF,TGCGCCAGCAGCCAAGTGGTGATGAACACTGAAGCTTTCTTT
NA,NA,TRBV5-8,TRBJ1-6,CASSLGQWNSPLHF,TGTGCCAGCAGCTTGGGGCAGTGGAATTCACCCCTCCACTTT
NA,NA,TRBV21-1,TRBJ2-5,CASSKVPVAGGRSQETQYF,TGTGCCAGCAGCAAAGTCCCGGTAGCGGGGGGCCGGTCTCAAGAGACCCAGTACTTC
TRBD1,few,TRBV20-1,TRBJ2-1,CSARANRGLAEQFF,TGCAGTGCTAGAGCAAACAGGGGGCTTGCTGAGCAGTTCTTC
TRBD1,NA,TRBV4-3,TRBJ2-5,CASSLNGQGGETQYF,TGCGCCAGCAGCCTAAACGGACAGGGTGGGGAGACCCAGTACTTC
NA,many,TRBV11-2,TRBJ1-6,CASSPTDNNSPLHF,TGTGCCAGCAGCCCGACAGATAATAATTCACCCCTCCACTTT